These T cell receptor beta chains were read from a single sample in a study of blood T cell repertoires in COVID-19. Assay used: immunoSEQ multiplex PCR; TCRdb lists only in-frame clones, some missing. Of over 100,000 clones in the sample, about 70% were seen once. What was sequenced was peripheral blood. Every receptor here comes from a woman in her sixties or seventies with acute or convalescent COVID-19. Each CDR3 is given with its conserved first and last residue. The order of the fields is D gene, clone size, J gene, V gene, CDR3 protein, CDR3 DNA. The D gene is left open where the match is weak. Size is stated for part of the rows, as once, few or many counts, or as a class when the clone is expanded.

TRBD1	NA	TRBJ1-2	TRBV7-2	CASSLYGGGHYGYTF	TGTGCCAGCAGCTTATATGGAGGGGGCCACTATGGCTACACCTTC
TRBD2	NA	TRBJ2-5	TRBV27	CASKLRGGWETQYF	TGTGCCAGCAAGCTGCGGGGGGGTTGGGAGACCCAGTACTTC
NA	NA	TRBJ2-5	TRBV7-9	CASSYEGQETQYF	TGTGCCAGCAGCTATGAGGGCCAAGAGACCCAGTACTTC
NA	NA	TRBJ1-3	TRBV6-5	CASSYRQQGTGNTIYF	TGTGCCAGCAGTTACCGCCAACAGGGAACGGGAAACACCATATATTTT
NA	NA	TRBJ2-1	TRBV10-2	CASSPGQNEQFF	TGCGCCAGCAGCCCTGGACAGAATGAGCAGTTCTTC
NA	NA	TRBJ2-7	TRBV11-2	CASSLTEGWTYEQYF	TGTGCCAGCAGCCTCACCGAGGGTTGGACCTACGAGCAGTACTTC
TRBD2	NA	TRBJ2-4	TRBV28	CASSFGASGKNIQYF	TGTGCCAGCAGTTTCGGGGCTAGCGGGAAAAACATTCAGTACTTC
TRBD1	NA	TRBJ2-1	TRBV11-2	CASSSLDRSIRNEQFF	TGTGCCAGCAGCTCCCTGGACAGGTCTATACGGAATGAGCAGTTCTTC
NA	NA	TRBJ2-7	TRBV11-2	CASSLGSPTYEQYF	TGTGCCAGCAGCTTAGGGAGCCCCACCTACGAGCAGTACTTC
NA	NA	TRBJ1-1	TRBV18	CASSSSAGPMNTEAFF	TGTGCCAGCTCATCTTCGGCGGGGCCCATGAACACTGAAGCTTTCTTT
NA	few	TRBJ1-1	TRBV10-3	CAISESAARGMNTEAFF	TGTGCCATCAGTGAGTCAGCGGCCCGAGGAATGAACACTGAAGCTTTCTTT
TRBD2	NA	TRBJ2-7	TRBV28	CASSLSGTPPYEQYF	TGTGCCAGCAGTCTTAGCGGGACCCCTCCCTACGAGCAGTACTTC
NA	NA	TRBJ2-3	TRBV30	CAWRVDSDTQYF	TGTGCCTGGAGGGTAGATTCAGATACGCAGTATTTT
TRBD2	NA	TRBJ2-5	TRBV7-2	CASSPDLRGGGETQYF	TGTGCCAGCAGCCCCGACTTACGGGGGGGCGGGGAGACCCAGTACTTC